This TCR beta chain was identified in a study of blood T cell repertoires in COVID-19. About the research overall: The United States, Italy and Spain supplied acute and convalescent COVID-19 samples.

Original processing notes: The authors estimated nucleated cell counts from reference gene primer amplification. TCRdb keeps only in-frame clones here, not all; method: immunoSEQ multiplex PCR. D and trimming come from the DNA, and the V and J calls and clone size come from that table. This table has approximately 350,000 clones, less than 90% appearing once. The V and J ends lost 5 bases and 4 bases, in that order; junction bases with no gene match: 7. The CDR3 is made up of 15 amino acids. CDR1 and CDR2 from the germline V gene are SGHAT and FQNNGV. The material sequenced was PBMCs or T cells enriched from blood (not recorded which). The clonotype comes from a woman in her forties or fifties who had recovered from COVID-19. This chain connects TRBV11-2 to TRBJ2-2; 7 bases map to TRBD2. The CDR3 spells CASSPPAGLTGELFF. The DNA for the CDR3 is TGTGCCAGCAGCCCACCAGCGGGACTCACCGGGGAGCTGTTTTTT.